What follows are 15 T cell receptor beta chains derived from one specimen sequenced in a study of blood T cell repertoires in COVID-19. Data came from immunoSEQ multiplex PCR; TCRdb stores just in-frame clones and leaves some out. The repertoire has roughly 120,000 clones, around nine tenths of them found once; the top ten carry around 4.5%. The sample was peripheral blood. Receptor source: a man aged 35-49 years with acute or convalescent COVID-19.

A few counts support this clone. The CDR3 loop is CASSPGDGELFF. The CDR3 nucleotides read TGTGCCAGCTCACCCGGGGACGGGGAGCTGTTTTTT. This chain links TRBV18 with TRBJ2-2; TRBD2 might be the D (5 bases). V was pared by 3 bases and J by 7 bases, with 6 bases between. The CDR3 is 12 amino acids. Germline CDR1 and CDR2: KGHSH and LQKENI. Filled out from reference TRBV18 and TRBJ2-2, the complete variable domain reads NAGVMQNPRHLVRRRGQEARLRCSPMKGHSHVYWYRQLPEEGLKFMVYLQKENIIDESGMPKERFSAEFPKEGPSILRIQQVVRGDSAAYFCASSPGDGELFFGEGSRLTVL.

The chain combines TRBV30 with TRBJ1-3, with a weak D call TRBD1 (6 bases). Trimming removed 5 bases at V and 0 bases at J, with 8 bases between. The V gene's germline CDR1 is GTSNPN and CDR2 SVGIG (reference sequence). The CDR3 contains 13 residues. The CDR3 DNA reads as TGTGCCTGGGGACAGAGCTCTGGAAACACCATATATTTT. Amino acid sequence: CAWGQSSGNTIYF.

The CDR3 is CASSVVSGVGEQYF. The CDR3 DNA sequence: TGTGCCAGCAGCGTAGTGTCAGGGGTCGGGGAGCAGTACTTC. The chain links TRBV9 to TRBJ2-7; possibly TRBD1 for D (6 bases). The germline CDR1 and CDR2 sequences are SGDLS and YYNGEE. Trimming shortened V by 0 bases and J by 7 bases, and 14 bases separated the two germline ends. This CDR3 has 14 residues.

This clone was observed a handful of times. At the DNA level, this CDR3 is encoded by other sequences in the same sample as well. The chain couples TRBV11-3 to TRBJ2-2; 14 positions agree with TRBD2. Per the germline V gene, CDR1 is SGHNT and CDR2 is YENEEA. V gave up 5 bases and J gave up 6 bases; unmatched junction bases: 2. The CDR3 consists of 15 residues. DNA for the CDR3: TGTGCCAGCAGCGGGACTAGCGGGGGTGCCGGGGAGCTGTTTTTT. It encodes CASSGTSGGAGELFF.

The chain has TRBV19 and TRBJ2-5; 8 bases match TRBD2. CDR3 length equals 13 residues. Germline V gives CDR1 LNHDA, CDR2 SQIVND (reference sequence). Trimming took 7 bases from V and 5 from J; bases not matched to a gene: 6. CDR3 bases: TGTGCCAGTAATCGGCGGGAGGAGGAGACCCAGTACTTC. Its translation is CASNRREEETQYF.

This clone was detected only once. This chain connects TRBV7-9 to TRBJ2-1; 7 nucleotides match TRBD2. CDR1 is SEHNR and CDR2 is FQNEAQ in the germline V gene (reference sequence). V was clipped by 6 bases and J by 3 bases; unmatched bases: 8. The CDR3 runs 15 residues. As DNA, the CDR3 is TGTGCCAGCAGTCGGCTAGCGGTCCTCTACAATGAGCAGTTCTTC. As protein: CASSRLAVLYNEQFF. Full variable domain (rest looked up from reference TRBV7-9 and TRBJ2-1): DTGVSQNPRHKITKRGQNVTFRCDPISEHNRLYWYRQTLGQGPEFLTYFQNEAQLEKSRLLSDRFSAERPKGSFSTLEIQRTEQGDSAMYLCASSRLAVLYNEQFFGPGTRLTVL.

The chain has TRBV27 and TRBJ2-4, with a weak D call TRBD2 (6 bases). This CDR3 region has 16 residues. Trimming removed 3 bases from V and 3 bases from J, with 15 bases in between. The germline CDR1 and CDR2 sequences are MNHEY and SMNVEV (reference sequence). CDR3 in DNA: TGTGCCAGCAGTTTCAGGCAGGGAGGAGGCAAAAACATTCAGTACTTC. It specifies CASSFRQGGGKNIQYF.

The chain combines TRBV28 with TRBJ1-4; D ambiguous. Germline CDR1 and CDR2: MDHEN and SYDVKM. The germline V and J ends were trimmed by 2 bases and 7 bases, with 14 bases remaining between them. This CDR3 region has 15 residues. CDR3 loop: CASSLISGRSEKLFF. The CDR3 DNA sequence: TGTGCCAGCAGTTTAATTTCCGGCAGGTCTGAAAAACTGTTTTTT.

The J gene is TRBJ1-2, the V gene TRBV5-1; D call uncertain. This CDR3 contains 14 residues. Germline V gene lookup returns CDR1 SGHRS and CDR2 YFSETQ. V lost 4 bases and J lost 4, with 14 bases in between. Here the CDR3 DNA reads TGCGCCAGCAGCAAAACAAATTCGGGCTATGGCTACACCTTC. Amino acid sequence: CASSKTNSGYGYTF. The full variable domain, rest sourced from reference TRBV5-1 and TRBJ1-2, is KAGVTQTPRYLIKTRGQQVTLSCSPISGHRSVSWYQQTPGQGLQFLFEYFSETQRNKGNFPGRFSGRQFSNSRSEMNVSTLELGDSALYLCASSKTNSGYGYTFGSGTRLTVV.

This clone was observed once. The rearrangement joins TRBV5-1 to TRBJ2-1; D is perhaps TRBD2 (5 bases). The CDR3 extends over 14 amino acids. The V gene's germline CDR1 is SGHRS and CDR2 YFSETQ. V lost 4 bases and J lost 8, with 16 bases in between. The CDR3 region has the DNA TGCGCCAGCAGCCCCCGGGATGGTCGACATGAGCAGTTCTTC. Protein: CASSPRDGRHEQFF.

The V gene is TRBV7-2, the J gene TRBJ2-5, with TRBD1 as a possible D gene (5 bases). Trimming pared 1 base from V and 5 bases from J, leaving 11 bases between. The CDR3 consists of 14 residues. Germline CDR1 reads SGHTA; CDR2 reads FQGNSA. The CDR3 is CASSLGSGLETQYF. DNA for the CDR3: TGTGCCAGCAGCTTAGGATCAGGGTTGGAGACCCAGTACTTC.

The chain employs TRBV25-1 and TRBJ2-7; 7 bases fit TRBD1. The length of the CDR3 is 15 residues. The V segment lost 11 bases and the J segment 1 base; nucleotides outside the gene matches: 14. Germline CDR1 is MGHDK and CDR2 is SYGVNS. Here the CDR3 reads CAAEGRDSESYEQYF. The CDR3 DNA is TGTGCCGCTGAAGGCCGGGACAGCGAATCCTACGAGCAGTACTTC.

The rearrangement links TRBV27 to TRBJ1-1; D is unclear. Germline loops: CDR1 MNHEY, CDR2 SMNVEV (reference sequence). Trimming shortened V by 3 bases and J by 8 bases, and 13 bases separated the two germline ends. The CDR3 covers 13 residues. CDR3 protein: CASSFVAGHEAFF. The CDR3 DNA is TGTGCCAGCAGTTTCGTGGCAGGCCACGAAGCTTTCTTT.

The V gene is TRBV4-1, the J gene TRBJ1-3; D ambiguous. The germline V gene encodes CDR1 MGHRA and CDR2 YSYEKL. The ends were cut back, 5 bases at V and 0 bases at J, with 8 bases in the middle. There are 14 residues in the CDR3. CDR3 sequence: CASSNSRSGNTIYF. The CDR3 nucleotides are TGCGCCAGCAGCAACTCTCGCTCTGGAAACACCATATATTTT.

This rearrangement joins TRBV9 to TRBJ1-4, with 7 bases fitting TRBD1. This CDR3 spans 15 amino acids. Germline loops: CDR1 SGDLS, CDR2 YYNGEE. V lost 4 bases, J lost 7 bases, and 10 bases stayed unmatched. This chain's CDR3 is CASSSRRRGREKLFF. CDR3 nucleotide sequence: TGTGCCAGCAGCTCCCGGCGGAGGGGGCGTGAAAAACTGTTTTTT. The whole variable domain, filled in from reference TRBV9 and TRBJ1-4, reads DSGVTQTPKHLITATGQRVTLRCSPRSGDLSVYWYQQSLDQGLQFLIQYYNGEERAKGNILERFSAQQFPDLHSELNLSSLELGDSALYFCASSSRRRGREKLFFGSGTQLSVL.